The sequence of this TCR beta chain was determined in a study of blood T cell repertoires in COVID-19. As for the study in general: PBMCs, B-cell-depleted T cells, or T cells provided the cDNA or gDNA that made up the material.

Ages ranged from about 18 to 90 years, with residence in around 24 US areas. Exposed participants came across a COVID-19 case within 2 weeks before study entry. In the original analysis: Estimates of nucleated cell counts were drawn from the amplification of reference gene primers. This table comes from immunoSEQ multiplex PCR, and its TCRdb copy is limited to in-frame clones, with some not included. D and trimming come from the DNA, and the V and J calls and clone size come from that table. Here the sample spans 250,000 or so clones, approximately 85% being singletons. CDR3 length equals 13 residues. From germline, CDR1 is LNHDA and CDR2 SQIVND (reference sequence). Trimming shortened V by 6 bases and J by 8 bases, and 11 bases separated the two germline ends.

This TCR derives from a woman aged 50 to 65 who had been exposed to COVID-19. V gene TRBV19 combines with J gene TRBJ1-6; tentative D call: TRBD1 (5 bases). The sample taken for sequencing was PBMCs or T cells enriched from blood (not recorded which). The CDR3 region has the DNA TGTGCCAGTAGCCCTGGGGCAGATTCACCCCTCCACTTT. Translating it yields CASSPGADSPLHF.